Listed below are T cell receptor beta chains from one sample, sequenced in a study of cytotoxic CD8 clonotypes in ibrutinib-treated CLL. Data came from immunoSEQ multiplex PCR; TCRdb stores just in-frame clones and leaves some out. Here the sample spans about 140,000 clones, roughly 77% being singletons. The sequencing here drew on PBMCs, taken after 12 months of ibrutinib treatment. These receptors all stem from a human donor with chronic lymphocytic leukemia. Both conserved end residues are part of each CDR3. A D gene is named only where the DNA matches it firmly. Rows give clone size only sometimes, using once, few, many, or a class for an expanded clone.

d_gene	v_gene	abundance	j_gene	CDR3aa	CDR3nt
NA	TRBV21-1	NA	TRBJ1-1	CASSKFVAQNTEAFF	TGTGCCAGCAGCAAGTTCGTCGCGCAGAACACTGAAGCTTTCTTT
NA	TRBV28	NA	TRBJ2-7	CASSVDWAPYEQYF	TGTGCCAGCAGTGTGGACTGGGCTCCCTACGAGCAGTACTTC
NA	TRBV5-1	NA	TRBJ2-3	CASRRTDTQYF	TGCGCCAGCCGGCGCACAGATACGCAGTATTTT
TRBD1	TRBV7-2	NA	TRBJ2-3	CASSLEAGGAYSTDTQYF	TGTGCCAGCAGCTTAGAGGCAGGGGGCGCTTATAGCACAGATACGCAGTATTTT
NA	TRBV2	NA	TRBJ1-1	CASRDALQLNTEAFF	TGTGCCAGCAGGGACGCGTTACAGCTGAACACTGAAGCTTTCTTT
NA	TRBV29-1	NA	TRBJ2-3	CSVESGNTDTQYF	TGCAGCGTTGAAAGCGGAAACACAGATACGCAGTATTTT
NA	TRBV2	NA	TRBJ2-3	CASSDSSTDTQYF	TGTGCCAGCAGTGATTCCAGCACAGATACGCAGTATTTT
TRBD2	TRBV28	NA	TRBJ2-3	CASSFGTSYPDTQYF	TGTGCCAGCAGTTTCGGGACTAGCTATCCAGATACGCAGTATTTT
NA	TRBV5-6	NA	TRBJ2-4	CASSPGTSRDIQYF	TGTGCCAGCAGCCCCGGGACTTCCCGGGACATTCAGTACTTC
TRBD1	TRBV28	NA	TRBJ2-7	CASSPLPGQGLKQYF	TGTGCCAGCAGTCCCCTTCCGGGACAGGGATTAAAGCAGTACTTC
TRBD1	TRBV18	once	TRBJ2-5	CASQKSTGIQETQYF	TGTGCCAGCCAAAAATCGACAGGGATCCAAGAGACCCAGTACTTC
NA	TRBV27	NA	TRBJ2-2	CASTDTGELFF	TGTGCCAGCACCGATACCGGGGAGCTGTTTTTT
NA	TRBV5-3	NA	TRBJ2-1	CARSLLPGPAEQFF	TGTGCCAGAAGCTTGCTTCCGGGGCCTGCTGAGCAGTTCTTC
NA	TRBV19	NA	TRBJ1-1	CASSIQSTEAFF	TGTGCCAGTAGTATACAGAGTACTGAAGCTTTCTTT
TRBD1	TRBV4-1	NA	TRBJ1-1	CASSQVRGSEAFF	TGCGCCAGCAGCCAAGTCAGGGGGTCAGAAGCTTTCTTT
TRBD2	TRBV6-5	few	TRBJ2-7	CASSYRLAEPSYEQYF	TGTGCCAGCAGTTATCGACTAGCGGAGCCCTCCTACGAGCAGTACTTC
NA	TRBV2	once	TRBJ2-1	CASSEDGLANNEQFF	TGTGCCAGCAGTGAAGACGGGCTAGCGAACAATGAGCAGTTCTTC
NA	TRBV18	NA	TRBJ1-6	CASSPVLAPHSAIHLHF	TGTGCCAGCTCACCAGTATTGGCCCCGCATTCCGCCATTCACCTCCACTTT
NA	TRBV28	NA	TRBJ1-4	CASSLLGQGDEKLFF	TGTGCCAGCAGTTTGTTAGGGCAGGGCGATGAAAAACTGTTTTTT
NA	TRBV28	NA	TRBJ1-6	CASSPDSYNSPLHF	TGTGCCAGCAGTCCGGACAGCTATAATTCACCCCTCCACTTT
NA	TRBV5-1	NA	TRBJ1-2	CASSSETGIYGYTF	TGCGCCAGCAGCTCAGAAACAGGGATCTATGGCTACACCTTC
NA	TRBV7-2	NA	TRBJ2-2	CASSLERSTGELFF	TGTGCCAGCAGCTTAGAAAGGAGCACCGGGGAGCTGTTTTTT
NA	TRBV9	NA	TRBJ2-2	CASSGGQANTGELFF	TGTGCCAGCAGCGGCGGGCAGGCGAACACCGGGGAGCTGTTTTTT
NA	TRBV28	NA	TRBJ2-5	CASRAREFLETQYF	TGTGCCAGCAGGGCCCGGGAGTTTCTGGAGACCCAGTACTTC
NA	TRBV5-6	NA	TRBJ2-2	CASSLVGTSGPGELFF	TGTGCCAGCAGCTTGGTTGGGACTTCAGGCCCCGGGGAGCTGTTTTTT
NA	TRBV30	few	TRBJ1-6	CAWTLGASSSPLHF	TGTGCCTGGACCCTGGGAGCCTCCAGTTCACCCCTCCACTTT
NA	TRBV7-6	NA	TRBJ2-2	CASSSGNLNTGELFF	TGTGCCAGCAGCTCAGGAAACCTAAACACCGGGGAGCTGTTTTTT
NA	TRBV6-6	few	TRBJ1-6	CASSYFVGNNSPLHF	TGTGCCAGCAGTTATTTCGTGGGGAATAATTCACCCCTCCACTTT
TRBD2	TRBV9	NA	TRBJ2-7	CASSVGPAGEQYF	TGTGCCAGCAGCGTAGGACCAGCGGGGGAGCAGTACTTC
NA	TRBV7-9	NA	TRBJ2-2	CASMGAAGELFF	TGTGCCAGCATGGGGGCGGCCGGGGAGCTGTTTTTT
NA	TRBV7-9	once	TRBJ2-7	CASSSQYEQYF	TGTGCCAGCAGCTCACAGTACGAGCAGTACTTC
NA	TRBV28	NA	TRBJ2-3	CASSITDRHRYQQYF	TGTGCCAGCAGTATAACGGATAGACACAGATACCAACAGTATTTT
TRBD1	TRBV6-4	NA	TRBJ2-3	CASLKVRDRRPNTGTDTQYF	TGTGCCAGCTTGAAAGTTCGGGACAGGAGGCCAAACACCGGCACAGATACGCAGTATTTT
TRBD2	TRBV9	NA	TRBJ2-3	CASSVGAASGGADTQYF	TGTGCCAGCAGCGTAGGCGCGGCTAGCGGGGGGGCAGATACGCAGTATTTT
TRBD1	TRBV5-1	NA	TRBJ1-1	CASSSGTGGTEAFF	TGCGCCAGCAGCTCCGGGACAGGGGGCACTGAAGCTTTCTTT
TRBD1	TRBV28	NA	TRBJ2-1	CASSTTTGNPEQFF	TGTGCCAGCAGTACCACGACAGGGAACCCCGAGCAGTTCTTC
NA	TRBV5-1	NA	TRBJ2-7	CASSLSGRYYEQYF	TGCGCCAGCAGCTTATCGGGACGATACTACGAGCAGTACTTC
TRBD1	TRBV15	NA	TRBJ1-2	CATSRVRDRANYGYTF	TGTGCCACCAGCAGAGTCCGGGACAGGGCAAATTATGGCTACACCTTC
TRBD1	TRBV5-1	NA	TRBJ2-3	CASSAGTGEPDTQYF	TGCGCCAGCAGTGCCGGGACAGGGGAGCCAGATACGCAGTATTTT